This T cell receptor (beta chain) was captured by sequencing in a study of STAT5B mutations in CD4+ large granular lymphocyte leukemia. Between the trimmed V and J ends, which lost 2 bases and 4 bases, there was a span of 6 bases. The CDR3 is 13 amino acids. CDR1 and CDR2 (germline): MNHEY, SVGAGI. Study-level results: Approximately 25% of private leukemic clonotypes occurred rarely in other patients' non-leukemic repertoires. CD4-sorted patient repertoires seemed more clonal than healthy CD4+ repertoires. Compared with healthy controls (2/35), patient top clones favored TRBV06 (8/27).

Notes on this clone: Antigen specificity is unknown.

Sequenced by immunoSEQ multiplex PCR; TCRdb stores in-frame clones only, minus some. This sample carries tens of thousands of clones, over 65% of them seen once, and the ten largest clones take 2.5% to 3%. The gene calls are TRBV6-5 and TRBJ1-5, with D hard to call. Sequencing was performed on CD4+ T cells from blood buffy coats. This clonotype was obtained from a human donor in good health. As DNA, the CDR3 is TGTGCCAGCAGTTACCGTGGGAATCAGCCCCAGCATTTT. Encoded protein: CASSYRGNQPQHF.